The clone carrying this T cell receptor (beta chain) appeared a few times. Its antigen is unidentified. Trimming took 0 bases from V and 11 from J, leaving 16 bases between them. CDR1 is SGHDN, CDR2 FVKESK, per germline. This CDR3 comprises 14 residues. The data originate from a study of radiotherapy plus CTLA-4 blockade in lung cancer. Study as a whole: Patients showed objective responses in 15% to 20% of cases and disease control in 25% to 40%. Overall study results and limits: Peripheral blood showed expansion of tumor-derived TCR clones after radiotherapy and ipilimumab.

The assay was immunoSEQ multiplex PCR, and TCRdb's table has in-frame clones only and misses some. The sample shows some 50,000 clones, 65% to 80% of them seen only once. Focal radiation and CTLA-4 blockade (ipilimumab) were tested in chemo-refractory metastatic non-small-cell lung cancer patients. The chain employs TRBV14 and TRBJ1-1; maybe TRBD1 (5 bases). The sequence was obtained from a human donor with non-small cell lung cancer who had a partial response to radiotherapy plus ipilimumab. The specimen comprised peripheral blood, sampled from a patient treated with radiotherapy plus ipilimumab. The CDR3 region has the DNA TGTGCCAGCAGCCAAGATCTCCGAGACAGTGACGCTTTCTTT. Translating it yields CASSQDLRDSDAFF.